This is a list of T cell receptor beta chains from one sample in a study of post-analysis software for immune sequencing data. MiXCR, applied by TCRdb to the PCR reads, yields one record per CDR3 protein. The sample includes about 460,000 distinct CDR3 sequences, roughly 45% of them seen just once. The sample was blood. Receptor source: a girl between 10 and 17 years old with multiple sclerosis. Each CDR3 is given with its conserved first and last residue. D genes are given only for firm matches. Clone size is stated in some rows and not others, as once, few, many or a class when expanded.

v_call	j_call	clone_size	d_call	cdr3_nt	cdr3_aa
TRBV7-9	TRBJ2-3	.	.	TGTGCCAGCAGCTCCATCGGAGGGTTCGGGGATACGCAGTATTTT	CASSSIGGFGDTQYF
TRBV4-2	TRBJ2-7	few	TRBD2	TGTGCCAGCAGCCTCCCTAGGGTATCGGGGACTAGCGTGTCCTACGAGCAGTACTTC	CASSLPRVSGTSVSYEQYF
TRBV12-3/TRBV12-4	TRBJ2-5	few	.	TGTGCCAGCAGTGGTCAGGGGCCACAAGAGACCCAGTACTTC	CASSGQGPQETQYF
TRBV6-5	TRBJ2-4	few	.	TGTGCCAGCAGTTCGGACAGCCTTGGGGGCATTCAGTACTTC	CASSSDSLGGIQYF
TRBV7-2	TRBJ2-5	.	TRBD2	TGTGCCAGCAGCCTGAATAGCGGGGAGACCCAGTACTTC	CASSLNSGETQYF
TRBV6-5	TRBJ2-1	few	TRBD2	TGTGCCAGCAGTTACTCGAGTGCGGGAGCCAGTGAGCAGTTCTTC	CASSYSSAGASEQFF
TRBV4-1	TRBJ1-2	few	TRBD1	TGCGCCAGCAGCCAAGGACAGGGGGCAGGTGGCTACACCTTC	CASSQGQGAGGYTF
TRBV7-2	TRBJ2-7	.	.	TGTGCCAGCAGCCATCCGGGGGACGAGCAGTACTTC	CASSHPGDEQYF
TRBV20-1	TRBJ2-3	.	.	TGCAGTGCTAGAGAAGGAGTCGGCACCCGGTTGACAGATACGCAGTATTTT	CSAREGVGTRLTDTQYF
TRBV28	TRBJ2-7	.	TRBD2	TGTGCCAGCAGTTGGACTAGCGGGACCACCTCCTACGAGCAGTACTTC	CASSWTSGTTSYEQYF
TRBV28	TRBJ2-1	.	.	TGTGCCAGCAGTTTTAGACAGGTTAAGGTCAATGAGCAGTTCTTC	CASSFRQVKVNEQFF
TRBV12-3/TRBV12-4	TRBJ2-1	few	TRBD2	TGTGCCAGCAGCGATATAGCGGGGGAGTCCTACAATGAGCAGTTCTTC	CASSDIAGESYNEQFF
TRBV20-1	TRBJ2-3	once	.	TGCAGTGCTAGAGACCCCCGGAGGAACGGGAGAGGCACAGATACGCAGTATTTT	CSARDPRRNGRGTDTQYF
TRBV20-1	TRBJ2-7	.	TRBD2	TGCAGTGCTAGGCCGGGGGGCTACGAGCAGTACTTC	CSARPGGYEQYF
TRBV24-1	TRBJ2-5	few	TRBD2	TGTGCCACCAGTGATTTGACGGGAGCGGGGGAGACCCAGTACTTC	CATSDLTGAGETQYF
TRBV20-1	TRBJ2-3	few	TRBD2	TGCAGCGCACGGAGCGGGAGTAGCACAGATACGCAGTATTTT	CSARSGSSTDTQYF
TRBV24-1	TRBJ2-1	.	.	TGTGCCACCAGTGATCTGCTCAATGAGCAGTTCTTC	CATSDLLNEQFF
TRBV27	TRBJ1-5	.	TRBD1	TGTGCCAGCAGTCCAGGGACAGGGGGTCAGCCCCAGCATTTT	CASSPGTGGQPQHF
TRBV6-5	TRBJ1-2	.	.	TGTGCCAGCAGGACACCGGGCTATGGCTACACCTTC	CASRTPGYGYTF
TRBV4-3	TRBJ1-2	.	.	TGCGCCAGCAGCCACAAGCCCGGATCGGACCGAGATAACTATGGCTACACCTTC	CASSHKPGSDRDNYGYTF